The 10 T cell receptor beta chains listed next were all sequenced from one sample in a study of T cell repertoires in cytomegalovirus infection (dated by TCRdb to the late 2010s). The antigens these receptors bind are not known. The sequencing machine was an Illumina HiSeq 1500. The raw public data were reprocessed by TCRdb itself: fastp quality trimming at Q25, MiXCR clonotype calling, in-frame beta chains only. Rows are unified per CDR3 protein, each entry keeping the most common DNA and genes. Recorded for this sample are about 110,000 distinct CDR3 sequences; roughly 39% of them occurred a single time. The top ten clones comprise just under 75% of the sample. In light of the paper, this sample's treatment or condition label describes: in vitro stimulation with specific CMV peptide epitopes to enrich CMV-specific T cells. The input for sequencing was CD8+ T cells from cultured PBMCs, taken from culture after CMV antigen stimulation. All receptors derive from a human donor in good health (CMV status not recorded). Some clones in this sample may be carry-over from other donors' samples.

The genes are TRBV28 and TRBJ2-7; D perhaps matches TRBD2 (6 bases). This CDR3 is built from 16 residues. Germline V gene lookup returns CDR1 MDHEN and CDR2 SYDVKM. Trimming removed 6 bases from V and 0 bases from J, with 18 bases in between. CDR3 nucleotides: TGTGCCAGCAGCCCGGACTACATAAAAATCTCCTACGAGCAGTACTTC. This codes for CASSPDYIKISYEQYF.

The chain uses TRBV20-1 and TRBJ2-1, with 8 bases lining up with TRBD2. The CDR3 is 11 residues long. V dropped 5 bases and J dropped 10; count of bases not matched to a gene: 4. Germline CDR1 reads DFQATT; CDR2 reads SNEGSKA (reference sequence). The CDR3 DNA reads TGCAGTGCTCCTTCTAGCGGGGAGCAGTTCTTC. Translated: CSAPSSGEQFF.

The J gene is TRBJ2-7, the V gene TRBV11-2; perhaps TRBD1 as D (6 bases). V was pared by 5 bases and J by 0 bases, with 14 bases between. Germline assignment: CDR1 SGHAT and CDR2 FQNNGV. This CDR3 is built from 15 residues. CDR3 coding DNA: TGTGCCAGCAGCATTGGTGGGGGCCTCTCCTACGAGCAGTACTTC. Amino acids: CASSIGGGLSYEQYF. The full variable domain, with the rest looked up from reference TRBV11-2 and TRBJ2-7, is EAGVAQSPRYKIIEKRQSVAFWCNPISGHATLYWYQQILGQGPKLLIQFQNNGVVDDSQLPKDRFSAERLKGVDSTLKIQPAKLEDSAVYLCASSIGGGLSYEQYFGPGTRLTVT.

This chain's CDR3 is CASSTGTVGELFF. The CDR3 nucleotides are TGTGCCAGCAGTACCGGGACAGTCGGGGAGCTGTTTTTT. The J gene is TRBJ2-2, the V gene TRBV2; TRBD1 matches at 7 bases. V shed 5 bases and J 7 bases; nucleotides not matched to a gene: 4. CDR3 length equals 13 residues. Germline CDR1 reads SNHLY; CDR2 reads FYNNEI.

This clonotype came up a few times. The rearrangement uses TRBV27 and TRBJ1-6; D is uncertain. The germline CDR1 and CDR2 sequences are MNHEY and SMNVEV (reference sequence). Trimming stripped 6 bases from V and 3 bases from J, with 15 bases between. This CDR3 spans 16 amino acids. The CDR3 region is CASSSSKGVYNSPLHF. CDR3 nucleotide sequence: TGTGCCAGCAGCTCTTCCAAAGGAGTCTATAATTCACCCCTCCACTTT.

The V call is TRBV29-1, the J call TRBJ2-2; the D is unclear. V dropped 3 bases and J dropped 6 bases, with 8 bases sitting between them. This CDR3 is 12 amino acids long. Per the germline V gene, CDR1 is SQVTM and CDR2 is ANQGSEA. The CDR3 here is CSVDTPAGELFF. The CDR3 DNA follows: TGCAGCGTTGACACTCCGGCCGGGGAGCTGTTTTTT.

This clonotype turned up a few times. The CDR3 DNA is TGTGCCAGCAGTCACGGATCGTCGGGGGCGAACTACGAGCAGTACTTC. This codes for CASSHGSSGANYEQYF. The chain combines TRBV5-6 with TRBJ2-7; D may match TRBD1 or TRBD2 (6 bases each). V lost 5 bases, J lost 3 bases, and 21 bases lay in between. Germline V gene sequence: CDR1 SGHDT, CDR2 YYEEEE. The CDR3 is 16 residues long.

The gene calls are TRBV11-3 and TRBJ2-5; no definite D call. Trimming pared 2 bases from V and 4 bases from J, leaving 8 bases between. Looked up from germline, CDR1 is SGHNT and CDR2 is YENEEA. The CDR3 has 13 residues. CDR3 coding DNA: TGTGCCAGCAGCTTATTCCCCGGAGAGACCCAGTACTTC. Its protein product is CASSLFPGETQYF.

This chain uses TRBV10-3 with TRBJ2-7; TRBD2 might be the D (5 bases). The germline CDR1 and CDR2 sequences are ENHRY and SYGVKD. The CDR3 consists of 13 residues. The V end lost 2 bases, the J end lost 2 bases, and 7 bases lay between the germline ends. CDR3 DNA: TGTGCCATCAGTGAGGGAGCGGCCTACGAGCAGTACTTC. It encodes CAISEGAAYEQYF.

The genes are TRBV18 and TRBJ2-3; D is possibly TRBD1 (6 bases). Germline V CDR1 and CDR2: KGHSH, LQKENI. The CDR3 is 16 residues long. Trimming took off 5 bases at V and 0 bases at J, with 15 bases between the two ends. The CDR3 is CASSIFDRPSTDTQYF. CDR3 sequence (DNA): TGTGCCAGCTCAATCTTCGACAGGCCTAGCACAGATACGCAGTATTTT.